Listed below are T cell receptor beta chains from one sample, sequenced in a study of beta chain features in type 1 diabetes. Clones were sequenced by immunoSEQ multiplex PCR, and TCRdb holds only the in-frame ones, with some missing. The sample holds 860,000 or so clones, roughly 15% seen once. The sequencing sample was made of naive CD4+ T cells from blood. These receptors all come from a woman younger than 30 in good health. CDR3s include the opening cysteine and the closing phenylalanine or tryptophan. Fields, in order: J gene, V gene, clone size, D gene, CDR3 protein, CDR3 DNA. The D gene is left open where the match is weak. Where a row states a size, it is once, few, many or the class of an expanded clone; other rows omit it.

J: TRBJ2-7; V: TRBV6-6; size: few; D: .; CDR3: CASSLKTGPASGEQYF; DNA: TGTGCCAGCAGTCTAAAAACGGGACCGGCGTCGGGCGAGCAGTACTTC
J: TRBJ2-1; V: TRBV7-9; size: once; D: TRBD1; CDR3: CASSLETTGGFHNEQFF; DNA: TGTGCCAGCAGCTTAGAAACGACAGGGGGCTTCCACAATGAGCAGTTCTTC
J: TRBJ2-6; V: TRBV6-5; size: few; D: .; CDR3: CASRRSGANVLTF; DNA: TGTGCCAGCAGGCGATCTGGGGCCAACGTCCTGACTTTC
J: TRBJ2-7; V: TRBV28; size: few; D: TRBD2; CDR3: CASSLSSSGKYEQYF; DNA: TGTGCCAGCAGTTTATCCTCTAGCGGGAAATACGAGCAGTACTTC
J: TRBJ2-1; V: TRBV7-9; size: few; D: TRBD2; CDR3: CASSDRGLAGGNEQFF; DNA: TGTGCCAGCAGCGACCGGGGACTAGCGGGAGGAAATGAGCAGTTCTTC
J: TRBJ2-1; V: TRBV6-5; size: few; D: .; CDR3: CASSYSGTDAYNEQFF; DNA: TGTGCCAGCAGTTACTCTGGGACTGACGCCTACAATGAGCAGTTCTTC
J: TRBJ2-7; V: TRBV28; size: .; D: .; CDR3: CASSPHPPAQFSSRSYEQYF; DNA: TGTGCCAGCAGCCCCCACCCCCCCGCACAGTTTTCCTCCCGCTCCTACGAGCAGTACTTC
J: TRBJ2-1; V: TRBV25-1; size: few; D: TRBD2; CDR3: CASSDPSGNDEQFF; DNA: TGTGCCAGCAGTGATCCTAGCGGGAACGATGAGCAGTTCTTC
J: TRBJ2-2; V: TRBV28; size: few; D: TRBD1; CDR3: CASSSSGTGGSGELFF; DNA: TGTGCCAGCAGTTCGTCCGGGACAGGGGGATCTGGGGAGCTGTTTTTT
J: TRBJ1-5; V: TRBV7-9; size: .; D: .; CDR3: CASSLEVQPQHF; DNA: TGTGCCAGCAGCTTAGAGGTGCAGCCCCAGCATTTT
J: TRBJ2-7; V: TRBV7-2; size: .; D: .; CDR3: CASSENSLSYEQYF; DNA: TGTGCCAGCAGTGAGAACAGTCTGAGCTACGAGCAGTACTTC
J: TRBJ2-4; V: TRBV15; size: few; D: .; CDR3: CATSRGGPQGRFRRNIQYF; DNA: TGTGCCACCAGCAGAGGGGGGCCGCAGGGACGGTTTAGAAGAAACATTCAGTACTTC
J: TRBJ1-3; V: TRBV29-1; size: .; D: TRBD1; CDR3: CSVDDRAGNTIYF; DNA: TGCAGCGTTGATGACAGGGCTGGAAACACCATATATTTT
J: TRBJ2-2; V: TRBV29-1; size: .; D: TRBD1; CDR3: CSVLTGVYYGELFF; DNA: TGCAGCGTTCTAACAGGGGTTTATTACGGGGAGCTGTTTTTT
J: TRBJ2-1; V: TRBV7-9; size: .; D: TRBD1; CDR3: CASSQGQGLNHNEQFF; DNA: TGTGCCAGCAGCCAAGGACAGGGCCTAAATCACAATGAGCAGTTCTTC
J: TRBJ2-1; V: TRBV6-5; size: .; D: .; CDR3: CASSYSETGREQFF; DNA: TGTGCCAGCAGTTACTCGGAAACAGGGCGGGAGCAGTTCTTC
J: TRBJ2-3; V: TRBV5-6; size: few; D: .; CDR3: CASSLAHPKTTDTQYF; DNA: TGTGCCAGCAGCTTGGCCCACCCGAAGACTACAGATACGCAGTATTTT
J: TRBJ2-7; V: TRBV10-3; size: few; D: .; CDR3: CAISGQGLSYEQYF; DNA: TGTGCCATCAGTGGACAAGGGTTATCCTACGAGCAGTACTTC
J: TRBJ2-5; V: TRBV27; size: .; D: TRBD2; CDR3: CASSPERTSGQETQYF; DNA: TGTGCCAGCAGTCCTGAGCGTACTAGCGGTCAAGAGACCCAGTACTTC
J: TRBJ2-5; V: TRBV2; size: .; D: .; CDR3: CASATGSETQYF; DNA: TGTGCCAGCGCTACAGGGTCCGAGACCCAGTACTTC
J: TRBJ2-7; V: TRBV5-6; size: .; D: TRBD1; CDR3: CASSRDRGSYEQYF; DNA: TGTGCCAGCAGCCGGGACAGGGGCTCCTACGAGCAGTACTTC
J: TRBJ2-7; V: TRBV7-9; size: few; D: TRBD2; CDR3: CASSMGTSGNGEQYF; DNA: TGTGCCAGCAGCATGGGGACTAGCGGGAATGGAGAGCAGTACTTC
J: TRBJ1-3; V: TRBV2; size: .; D: .; CDR3: CASSELRISGNTIYF; DNA: TGTGCCAGCAGTGAGCTACGGATCTCTGGAAACACCATATATTTT
J: TRBJ2-1; V: TRBV6-6; size: once; D: .; CDR3: CASRGTTYNEQFF; DNA: TGTGCCAGCAGGGGGACCACCTACAATGAGCAGTTCTTC
J: TRBJ2-1; V: TRBV6-5; size: .; D: .; CDR3: CVSSYSPTGAYNEQFF; DNA: TGTGTCAGCAGTTACTCGCCGACAGGCGCCTACAATGAGCAGTTCTTC
J: TRBJ2-3; V: TRBV7-2; size: .; D: .; CDR3: CASSPTSSSALSDTQYF; DNA: TGTGCCAGCAGCCCTACTAGCAGCAGCGCACTCTCAGATACGCAGTATTTT
J: TRBJ2-6; V: TRBV7-2; size: .; D: .; CDR3: CASSLAWGSGANVLTF; DNA: TGTGCCAGCAGCTTAGCCTGGGGTAGTGGGGCCAACGTCCTGACTTTC
J: TRBJ2-5; V: TRBV18; size: few; D: TRBD1; CDR3: CASTTGVQQETQYF; DNA: TGTGCCAGCACGACAGGGGTTCAGCAAGAGACCCAGTACTTC
J: TRBJ2-5; V: TRBV5-6; size: few; D: TRBD1; CDR3: CASNEGGGETQYF; DNA: TGTGCCAGCAACGAAGGGGGCGGGGAGACCCAGTACTTC
J: TRBJ2-1; V: TRBV4-2; size: .; D: .; CDR3: CASSPLGRASSYNEQFF; DNA: TGTGCCAGCAGCCCACTTGGGCGGGCCAGCTCCTACAATGAGCAGTTCTTC
J: TRBJ2-1; V: TRBV21-1; size: .; D: .; CDR3: CASSFISGRASYNEQFF; DNA: TGTGCCAGCAGTTTTATTAGCGGGAGGGCCTCCTACAATGAGCAGTTCTTC
J: TRBJ2-3; V: TRBV4-2; size: few; D: .; CDR3: CASSQEGTRGRAYTDTQYF; DNA: TGTGCCAGCAGCCAAGAAGGGACCCGGGGGCGGGCGTACACAGATACGCAGTATTTT
J: TRBJ2-7; V: TRBV5-1; size: .; D: .; CDR3: CASSSDAGRYEQYF; DNA: TGCGCCAGCAGCTCAGACGCAGGGAGGTACGAGCAGTACTTC
J: TRBJ2-7; V: TRBV18; size: .; D: .; CDR3: CASSPAPGTYYEQYF; DNA: TGTGCCAGCTCACCCGCCCCGGGGACATACTACGAGCAGTACTTC
J: TRBJ1-5; V: TRBV5-5; size: .; D: .; CDR3: CASSSQGGNQPQHF; DNA: TGTGCCAGCAGCTCTCAGGGAGGCAATCAGCCCCAGCATTTT
J: TRBJ2-5; V: TRBV4-3; size: .; D: TRBD2; CDR3: CASSQGGSGLGWETQYF; DNA: TGCGCCAGCAGCCAAGGGGGTAGCGGGCTAGGCTGGGAGACCCAGTACTTC
J: TRBJ2-5; V: TRBV19; size: .; D: .; CDR3: CASTSRETAQETQYF; DNA: TGTGCCAGTACGAGTAGGGAGACAGCCCAAGAGACCCAGTACTTC
J: TRBJ2-7; V: TRBV7-7; size: few; D: .; CDR3: CASSARQDPPNYEQYF; DNA: TGTGCTAGCAGCGCCCGACAGGACCCCCCAAACTACGAGCAGTACTTC
J: TRBJ1-1; V: TRBV7-2; size: .; D: .; CDR3: CASSLGQIMNTEAFF; DNA: TGTGCCAGCAGCTTAGGTCAGATCATGAACACTGAAGCTTTCTTT
J: TRBJ2-2; V: TRBV7-2; size: .; D: TRBD2; CDR3: CASSFRLAGVGGELFF; DNA: TGTGCCAGCAGCTTTAGGCTAGCGGGAGTCGGCGGGGAGCTGTTTTTT
J: TRBJ1-5; V: TRBV18; size: .; D: .; CDR3: CASSRGENQPQHF; DNA: TGTGCCAGCTCGAGAGGGGAAAATCAGCCCCAGCATTTT
J: TRBJ2-2; V: TRBV5-6; size: .; D: .; CDR3: CASSFMGPNTGELFF; DNA: TGTGCCAGCAGTTTTATGGGGCCGAACACCGGGGAGCTGTTTTTT
J: TRBJ2-1; V: TRBV7-3; size: few; D: .; CDR3: CASSLQAGSSYNEQFF; DNA: TGTGCCAGCAGCCTCCAGGCGGGGAGCTCCTACAATGAGCAGTTCTTC
J: TRBJ2-7; V: TRBV7-2; size: .; D: TRBD1; CDR3: CASSLVGGTGGYEQYF; DNA: TGTGCCAGCAGCTTAGTGGGCGGGACAGGGGGCTACGAGCAGTACTTC
J: TRBJ2-1; V: TRBV7-2; size: .; D: .; CDR3: CASSLEGRDYNEQFF; DNA: TGTGCCAGCAGCTTAGAGGGGCGGGATTACAATGAGCAGTTCTTC
J: TRBJ1-5; V: TRBV10-3; size: .; D: TRBD1; CDR3: CAISGGQGFQPQHF; DNA: TGTGCCATCAGTGGGGGACAGGGGTTCCAGCCCCAGCATTTT
J: TRBJ2-2; V: TRBV21-1; size: few; D: .; CDR3: CASSKELVSGALNTGELFF; DNA: TGTGCCAGCAGCAAAGAGTTGGTGAGTGGGGCCCTGAACACCGGGGAGCTGTTTTTT
J: TRBJ2-3; V: TRBV11-1; size: .; D: TRBD2; CDR3: CASSPGPSGRSADTQYF; DNA: TGTGCCAGCAGCCCGGGGCCTAGCGGGAGGTCAGCAGATACGCAGTATTTT
J: TRBJ2-1; V: TRBV7-2; size: few; D: .; CDR3: CASSLVPGRAEQFF; DNA: TGTGCCAGCAGCTTAGTCCCAGGGCGGGCCGAGCAGTTCTTC
J: TRBJ2-7; V: TRBV1; size: few; D: .; CDR3: CTSSQAASSYEQYF; DNA: TGCACCAGCAGCCAAGCAGCGAGCTCCTACGAGCAGTACTTC
J: TRBJ2-2; V: TRBV6-6; size: .; D: TRBD2; CDR3: CASSRRGERRAGELFF; DNA: TGTGCCAGCAGCCGACGGGGGGAGCGCCGCGCCGGGGAGCTGTTTTTT
J: TRBJ2-4; V: TRBV2; size: .; D: .; CDR3: CASSDLAKNIQYF; DNA: TGTGCCAGCAGTGACTTAGCCAAAAACATTCAGTACTTC
J: TRBJ1-2; V: TRBV19; size: .; D: .; CDR3: CASRTRNYGYTF; DNA: TGTGCCAGTAGAACAAGGAACTATGGCTACACCTTC
J: TRBJ2-5; V: TRBV7-3; size: few; D: TRBD2; CDR3: CASSLERGGTQYF; DNA: TGTGCCAGCAGCTTAGAGCGGGGAGGAACCCAGTACTTC
J: TRBJ2-5; V: TRBV7-9; size: few; D: .; CDR3: CASSLSGAETQYF; DNA: TGTGCCAGCAGCTTATCAGGGGCTGAGACCCAGTACTTC
J: TRBJ2-1; V: TRBV6-4; size: .; D: .; CDR3: CASSARRAASYNEQFF; DNA: TGTGCCAGCAGTGCTCGAAGAGCGGCATCCTACAATGAGCAGTTCTTC
J: TRBJ2-7; V: TRBV10-3; size: few; D: TRBD1; CDR3: CAIRTGGSYEQYF; DNA: TGTGCCATCAGGACAGGGGGCTCCTACGAGCAGTACTTC